The rows below give T cell receptor beta chains drawn from one sample of a study of siplizumab effects on memory and regulatory T cells. Profiling relied on immunoSEQ multiplex PCR, and the TCRdb table lists in-frame clones only, not all of them. The sample holds around 100,000 clones, 93% seen once. Sequences were obtained from Tregs sorted from blood. The receptors originated from a human donor in good health. CDR3s include the opening cysteine and the closing phenylalanine or tryptophan. The D gene is left open where the match is weak. A clone size is listed for some rows: how often the clone was seen (once, few, many), or a class if it is expanded.

V	D	size	J	DNA	CDR3
TRBV7-9	TRBD2	.	TRBJ2-1	TGTGCCAGCAGCCCCTTGACTAGCGGGAGGGCTCGTGTAAATGAGCAGTTCTTC	CASSPLTSGRARVNEQFF
TRBV4-1	TRBD2	.	TRBJ2-5	TGCGCCAGCAGCCAAGATCTAGGGACTAGCGGGAGTCTCGAACAAGAGACCCAGTACTTC	CASSQDLGTSGSLEQETQYF
TRBV6-1	.	once	TRBJ2-2	TGTGCCAGCACCGACAGACACACCGGGGAGCTGTTTTTT	CASTDRHTGELFF
TRBV20-1	.	.	TRBJ1-3	TGCAGTGCTCGCTCTGGAAACACCATATATTTT	CSARSGNTIYF
TRBV19	.	.	TRBJ2-6	TGTGCCAGTAGTATCCGCAGGGGCTCTGGGGCCAACGTCCTGACTTTC	CASSIRRGSGANVLTF
TRBV12-5	.	few	TRBJ1-2	TGTGCTAGTGGTTTGGTATTGGACACCAGCAGGGGATATGGCTACACCTTC	CASGLVLDTSRGYGYTF
TRBV19	.	.	TRBJ1-2	TGTGCCAGTAGGCCCTTTGCGGCAGGGGATAACTATGGCTACACCTTC	CASRPFAAGDNYGYTF
TRBV7-9	.	.	TRBJ2-1	TGTGCCAGCAGCTTAGGGGTTTCCCTAGCGCAGTACAATGAGCAGTTCTTC	CASSLGVSLAQYNEQFF
TRBV5-1	.	.	TRBJ2-3	TGCGCCAGGGAACCAGATACGCAGTATTTT	CAREPDTQYF
TRBV5-6	TRBD1	.	TRBJ2-7	TGTGCCAGCAGCTCCCGACAGGGAGCCTACGAGCAGTACTTC	CASSSRQGAYEQYF
TRBV29-1	TRBD2	.	TRBJ2-3	TGCAGCGTGAACGCGGGGGGGCCGCATACGCAGTATTTT	CSVNAGGPHTQYF
TRBV10-3	.	.	TRBJ1-1	TGTGCCATCAGTGAGTGGGGGGCCACTGAAGCTTTCTTT	CAISEWGATEAFF
TRBV14	TRBD2	.	TRBJ2-5	TGTGCCAGCAGCCGATTTACCCTAGCGGGGGCCCAAGAGACCCAGTACTTC	CASSRFTLAGAQETQYF
TRBV19	.	few	TRBJ1-2	TGTGCCAGTAGTTCCCCCATGGGGGGGAGAAACTATGGCTACACCTTC	CASSSPMGGRNYGYTF
TRBV15	.	.	TRBJ2-7	TGTGCCACCAGCAGAGATTCTGGGGGGCAGTACTTC	CATSRDSGGQYF
TRBV5-1	.	once	TRBJ1-3	TGCGCCAGCAGCTTGGTCGGGACCCAATACGGAAACACCATATATTTT	CASSLVGTQYGNTIYF
TRBV2	.	.	TRBJ2-2	TGTGCCAGTCTGGTAGGCCCCACCGGGGAGCTGTTTTTT	CASLVGPTGELFF
TRBV5-1	.	.	TRBJ2-1	TGCGCCAGCAGCCTACGCCGTCGACAGCTCCCGAGCCACAATGAGCAGTTCTTC	CASSLRRRQLPSHNEQFF
TRBV5-6	TRBD1	.	TRBJ2-1	TGTGCCAGCAGCCTGCTGGGACAGGGCTACAATGAGCAGTTCTTC	CASSLLGQGYNEQFF
TRBV27	TRBD2	.	TRBJ2-1	TGTGCCAGCAGTTTTAGCGGGAGGGCCGGGAATGAGCAGTTCTTC	CASSFSGRAGNEQFF
TRBV19	.	.	TRBJ2-5	TGTGCCAGTAGTAGTCTCCGGACAGGACTACAAGAGACCCAGTACTTC	CASSSLRTGLQETQYF
TRBV15	.	.	TRBJ2-5	TGTGCCACCAGCAGAGAACAGGGACCCCAAGAGACCCAGTACTTC	CATSREQGPQETQYF
TRBV9	.	.	TRBJ1-5	TGTGCCAGCAGCGTAGCCGGTCTGGTCTCGCAGCCCCAGCATTTT	CASSVAGLVSQPQHF
TRBV6-1	TRBD1	.	TRBJ2-7	TGTGCCAGCAGTGAATGGACAGGAAGCTACGAGCAGTACTTC	CASSEWTGSYEQYF
TRBV2	.	once	TRBJ1-2	TGTGCCAGCAGTGAAAGGGGATATGGCTACACCTTC	CASSERGYGYTF
TRBV2	.	once	TRBJ1-3	TGTGCCAGCAGTGAATTTTGGGGGAACACCATATATTTT	CASSEFWGNTIYF
TRBV5-1	.	.	TRBJ2-5	TGCGCCAGCAGCTTCCAAGAGACCCAGTACTTC	CASSFQETQYF
TRBV5-1	.	.	TRBJ2-2	TGCGCCAGCAGCGCTCACAGGGAAGGCGGGGAGCTGTTTTTT	CASSAHREGGELFF
TRBV19	TRBD1	few	TRBJ1-1	TGTGCCAGTAGTACTGGACAGGCCCACACTGAAGCTTTCTTT	CASSTGQAHTEAFF
TRBV6-5	.	.	TRBJ2-3	TGTGCCAGCAGTTACTCCGGTTGGCATGGGGATACGCAGTATTTT	CASSYSGWHGDTQYF
TRBV15	.	.	TRBJ2-3	TGTGCCACCAGCAGAGATCGTGCTCGGACAGATACGCAGTATTTT	CATSRDRARTDTQYF
TRBV11-3	.	.	TRBJ1-1	TGTGCCAGCAGCTTGGACTTTACGGCTGAAGCTTTCTTT	CASSLDFTAEAFF
TRBV6-6	.	.	TRBJ2-5	TGTGCGGCGACGGGGCAGGCAGAGACCCAGTACTTC	CAATGQAETQYF
TRBV11-3	TRBD2	.	TRBJ2-2	TGTGCCAGCACCCCGGGAGGCGCGTGGACCGGGGAGCTGTTTTTT	CASTPGGAWTGELFF
TRBV19	.	.	TRBJ1-3	TGTGCCAGTACCAAGTCGGAGGGTAAAGTCTACTCTGGAAACACCATATATTTT	CASTKSEGKVYSGNTIYF
TRBV11-2	TRBD1	.	TRBJ1-1	TGTGCCAGCAGCTTCCTATCGACAGGGTCCACTGAAGCTTTCTTT	CASSFLSTGSTEAFF
TRBV5-1	.	.	TRBJ1-6	TGCGCCAGCAGCTTGGTCCCAGGCATCGATTCACCCCTCCACTTT	CASSLVPGIDSPLHF
TRBV7-2	TRBD1	.	TRBJ2-1	TGTGCCAGCAGCTTAGCGAGGACAGGGGGCTCCTACAATGAGCAGTTCTTC	CASSLARTGGSYNEQFF
TRBV5-4	TRBD1	.	TRBJ1-1	TGTGCCAGCAGCGTGGGACAGATGAACACTGAAGCTTTCTTT	CASSVGQMNTEAFF
TRBV19	.	.	TRBJ1-5	TGTGCCAGTAGAAAAGGGGCCGGGAATCAGCCCCAGCATTTT	CASRKGAGNQPQHF
TRBV30	.	.	TRBJ2-5	TGTGCCTGGAGTGCTCAAGAGACCCAGTACTTC	CAWSAQETQYF